A single sample is the source of the 31 T cell receptor beta chains below, sequenced in a study of T cell responses to AZD1222 COVID-19 vaccine. The repertoire was sequenced with immunoSEQ multiplex PCR; TCRdb's copy has only in-frame clones and lacks some. The sample carries about 75,000 clones, 88% recorded once. The input for sequencing was peripheral blood, taken 28 days after the second dose of the MenACWY control vaccine. The receptors were gathered from an adult who received the MenACWY meningococcal vaccine as a control.

The chain recombines TRBV15 with TRBJ1-2, with TRBD1 identical over 7 bases. Germline CDR1 reads LNHNV; CDR2 reads YYDKDF (reference sequence). J was trimmed by 4 bases and V by 0 bases; bases with no gene match: 5. This CDR3 is 15 amino acids long. CDR3 amino acids: CATSRDQGGSYGYTF. The CDR3, as DNA: TGTGCCACCAGCAGAGATCAGGGGGGGAGCTATGGCTACACCTTC.

The rearrangement joins TRBV10-3 to TRBJ1-1; 9 nucleotides match TRBD1. Germline loops: CDR1 ENHRY, CDR2 SYGVKD. The length of the CDR3 is 13 residues. J lost 7 bases, V lost 9 bases, and 9 bases had no gene match. The CDR3 coding sequence is TGTGCCATTAGAGACAGGGGGTCCATTGAAGCTTTCTTT. This sequence encodes CAIRDRGSIEAFF.

Comment on this clone: At one end the junction does not follow the germline gene, possibly because of a read error. This sequence joins TRBV5-4 and TRBJ2-1, with D maybe TRBD2 (6 bases). Germline lookup yields CDR1 SGHNT and CDR2 YYREEE (reference sequence). The length of the CDR3 is 15 residues. The CDR3 spells CANSWTGLGNNEQFF. In nucleotides, the CDR3 is TGTGCCAACAGCTGGACGGGACTCGGGAACAATGAGCAGTTCTTC.

This chain links TRBV30 with TRBJ1-2; TRBD1 aligns across 7 bases. This CDR3 region has 13 residues. V lost 5 bases and J lost 5; bases outside the gene matches: 8. The germline V gene has CDR1 GTSNPN and CDR2 SVGIG (reference sequence). The CDR3: CAWHRDRPYGYTF. The CDR3 DNA sequence: TGTGCCTGGCACCGGGACAGACCTTATGGCTACACCTTC.

This chain joins TRBV12-3 or TRBV12-4 and TRBJ2-7; 10 nucleotides align to TRBD1. This CDR3 comprises 12 residues. J was trimmed by 12 bases and V by 1 base; bases with no gene match: 3. The CDR3: CASSLGQGARYF. The DNA for the CDR3 is TGTGCCAGCAGTTTAGGACAGGGGGCGCGGTACTTC.

The gene calls are TRBV7-9 and TRBJ2-2, with TRBD1 identical over 8 bases. V lost 7 bases, J lost 4 bases, and 8 bases stayed unmatched. This CDR3 comprises 15 residues. Germline V lookup: CDR1 SEHNR, CDR2 FQNEAQ (reference sequence). DNA of the CDR3: TGTGCCAGCACCACGGACAGGGTGGTCACCGGGGAGCTGTTTTTT. This encodes CASTTDRVVTGELFF.

The V and J genes are TRBV3-1 (or the pseudogene TRBV3-2) and TRBJ2-5; unclear D gene. Trimming cost V 4 bases and J 4 bases, with 7 bases left between them. The CDR3 is 12 amino acids. Germline loops: CDR1 LGHDT, CDR2 YNNKEL (reference sequence). CDR3 DNA sequence: TGTGCCAGCAGCCCCTTAGGAGAGACCCAGTACTTC. Translated: CASSPLGETQYF.

CDR3 amino acids: CASSTQGGANSPLHF. The CDR3 bases are TGTGCCAGCAGCACCCAAGGAGGGGCTAATTCACCCCTCCACTTT. This chain links TRBV14 with TRBJ1-6, with a tentative D call TRBD1 (5 bases). There are 15 residues in the CDR3. CDR1 is SGHDN, CDR2 FVKESK, per germline. V was trimmed by 5 bases and J by 6 bases, leaving 14 bases between them.

This clone turned up a few times. The CDR3 protein is CASSKGTGGYNEQFF. CDR3 in DNA: TGTGCCAGCAGCAAGGGGACAGGGGGGTACAATGAGCAGTTCTTC. V is TRBV5-4 and J is TRBJ2-1; TRBD1 aligns across 11 bases. J was trimmed by 4 bases and V by 4 bases; bases with no gene match: 4. Germline V gene data show CDR1 as SGHNT and CDR2 as YYREEE (reference sequence). CDR3 size: 15 residues.

This clone was seen a few times. The chain is built from TRBV3-1 (or the pseudogene TRBV3-2) and TRBJ1-2; D is undetermined. The CDR3 has 13 residues. In germline, CDR1 is LGHDT, CDR2 YNNKEL (reference sequence). The V and J ends lost 0 bases and 4 bases respectively, with 6 bases between them. The DNA of the CDR3 is TGTGCCAGCAGCCAAGATCGACGCTATGGCTACACCTTC. Its protein is CASSQDRRYGYTF.

J is TRBJ2-5 and V is TRBV6-5, with 8 bases that match TRBD2. The CDR3 contains 15 residues. Losses at the gene ends were 6 bases for V and 2 bases for J; bases not matched to a gene: 8. Germline V gives CDR1 MNHEY, CDR2 SVGAGI. CDR3 nucleotide sequence: TGTGCCAGCAGATTAAGCGGGGGACCACAAGAGACCCAGTACTTC. Protein sequence: CASRLSGGPQETQYF.

This chain uses TRBV5-1 with TRBJ2-7, with D maybe TRBD1 (5 bases). V was pared by 1 base and J by 0 bases, with 8 bases between. The germline V gene has CDR1 SGHRS and CDR2 YFSETQ. CDR3 length: 14 residues. CDR3 residues: CASSLQGSSYEQYF. CDR3 coding DNA: TGCGCCAGCAGCTTGCAGGGCAGCTCCTACGAGCAGTACTTC. The variable domain in full, with the rest retrieved from reference TRBV5-1 and TRBJ2-7, is KAGVTQTPRYLIKTRGQQVTLSCSPISGHRSVSWYQQTPGQGLQFLFEYFSETQRNKGNFPGRFSGRQFSNSRSEMNVSTLELGDSALYLCASSLQGSSYEQYFGPGTRLTVT.

The chain is built from TRBV10-3 and TRBJ1-3; tentatively, D is TRBD1 (5 bases). V lost 2 bases, J lost 0 bases, and 5 bases lay in between. Germline values: CDR1 ENHRY, CDR2 SYGVKD. This CDR3 is built from 14 residues. This CDR3 is CAISEGGSGNTIYF. The DNA for the CDR3 is TGTGCCATCAGTGAGGGGGGCTCTGGAAACACCATATATTTT.

The rearrangement joins TRBV28 to TRBJ1-6; tentatively, D is TRBD1 (5 bases). In germline, CDR1 is MDHEN, CDR2 SYDVKM. The V gene lost 3 bases and the J gene lost 5 bases, with 8 bases spanning the gap. The CDR3 length is 14 residues. CDR3 nucleotides: TGTGCCAGCAGTTTCTTACAGGATAATTCACCCCTCCACTTT. This sequence encodes CASSFLQDNSPLHF. Combining the CDR3 with reference TRBV28 and TRBJ1-6 gives the whole variable domain DVKVTQSSRYLVKRTGEKVFLECVQDMDHENMFWYRQDPGLGLRLIYFSYDVKMKEKGDIPEGYSVSREKKERFSLILESASTNQTSMYLCASSFLQDNSPLHFGNGTRLTVT.

The genes are TRBV12-5 and TRBJ1-2, with D tentatively TRBD1 (5 bases). Germline loops: CDR1 LGHNT, CDR2 FRNRAP. Trimming took 5 bases from V and 0 from J, leaving 10 bases between them. The CDR3 runs 14 residues. CDR3: CASGLDNANYGYTF. CDR3 nucleotides: TGTGCTAGTGGTCTGGACAACGCTAACTATGGCTACACCTTC.

V is TRBV28 and J is TRBJ1-1; no definite D call. The CDR3 extends over 11 amino acids. Trimming cost V 1 base and J 7 bases, with 4 bases left between them. Germline assignment: CDR1 MDHEN and CDR2 SYDVKM. CDR3 coding DNA: TGTGCCAGCAGTTTATTGGGTGAAGCTTTCTTT. This codes for CASSLLGEAFF.

As concerns this clone: Other nucleotide sequences in the sample specify the same CDR3. The chain joins TRBV9 to TRBJ2-3; D gene ambiguous. Germline V lookup: CDR1 SGDLS, CDR2 YYNGEE. The CDR3 has 13 residues. V shed 0 bases and J shed 5 bases, with 7 bases lying between them. CDR3 DNA: TGTGCCAGCAGCGTAGACGGTAGAGATACGCAGTATTTT. Translated: CASSVDGRDTQYF.

CDR3 loop: CASSLEGNNEQFF. Here the CDR3 DNA reads TGCGCCAGCAGCTTGGAGGGGAACAATGAGCAGTTCTTC. This chain connects TRBV5-1 to TRBJ2-1, with D possibly being TRBD1 (5 bases). Germline assignment: CDR1 SGHRS and CDR2 YFSETQ. The CDR3 runs to 13 residues. V was shortened by 0 bases and J by 5 bases, with 6 bases between the two germline ends.

This clone was counted a single time. The chain joins TRBV6-2 or TRBV6-3 to TRBJ1-1; D is undetermined. Deletions cut 6 bases from V and 7 bases from J, with 12 bases between. The germline V gene has CDR1 MNHEY and CDR2 SVGEGT. The CDR3 has 12 amino acids. CDR3 in DNA: TGTGCCAGCAGCCCCGGCCTCTTTGAAGCTTTCTTT. This codes for CASSPGLFEAFF.

The chain links TRBV29-1 to TRBJ1-1, with 10 bases that match TRBD1. The germline V gene has CDR1 SQVTM and CDR2 ANQGSEA. CDR3 length: 13 amino acids. V shed 5 bases, J shed 1 base, and the junction held 1 base outside the gene matches. The CDR3, as DNA: TGCAGCGTTTGGGACAGGGGGAACACTGAAGCTTTCTTT. Its translation is CSVWDRGNTEAFF.

The chain couples TRBV11-2 to TRBJ1-3; D is ambiguous. V lost 1 base to trimming and J lost 4 bases, with 11 bases between them. The germline gives CDR1 SGHAT, CDR2 FQNNGV. The CDR3 consists of 15 residues. The CDR3 DNA reads as TGTGCCAGCAGCTTAGGTCTCCCCACGGGAAACACCATATATTTT. This gives the protein CASSLGLPTGNTIYF. The variable domain in full, with the rest retrieved from reference TRBV11-2 and TRBJ1-3, is EAGVAQSPRYKIIEKRQSVAFWCNPISGHATLYWYQQILGQGPKLLIQFQNNGVVDDSQLPKDRFSAERLKGVDSTLKIQPAKLEDSAVYLCASSLGLPTGNTIYFGEGSWLTVV.

J is TRBJ2-2 and V is TRBV2; a possible D gene is TRBD1 (5 bases). The germline gives CDR1 SNHLY, CDR2 FYNNEI. The CDR3 runs 13 residues. With 7 bases removed from V and 7 bases from J, the gap between germline ends came to 13 bases. The CDR3 loop is CASTRDQGGELFF. In DNA, the CDR3 is TGTGCCAGCACCAGAGATCAGGGCGGGGAGCTGTTTTTT.

J is TRBJ1-5 and V is TRBV5-6; D is unresolved. The CDR3 is made up of 14 amino acids. The germline CDR1 and CDR2 sequences are SGHDT and YYEEEE. V was clipped by 1 base and J by 6 bases, with 11 bases between them. The CDR3 sequence: CASSLRGQGQPQHF. CDR3 in DNA: TGTGCCAGCAGCTTGCGGGGTCAAGGTCAGCCCCAGCATTTT.

This clone was detected only a few times. CDR3 loop: CASGEGREAFF. The DNA for the CDR3 is TGTGCTAGTGGTGAGGGGAGGGAAGCTTTCTTT. The chain combines TRBV12-5 with TRBJ1-1; D might be TRBD1 (5 bases). V gave up 5 bases and J gave up 8 bases, with 9 bases separating them. The CDR3 is made up of 11 amino acids. CDR1 LGHNT and CDR2 FRNRAP come from the germline V gene.

The chain employs TRBV7-8 and TRBJ1-2; 9 bases match TRBD1. Trimming removed 5 bases from V and 4 bases from J; junction bases left unmatched: 8. This CDR3 spans 15 amino acids. Germline V gene lookup returns CDR1 SGHVS and CDR2 FQNEAQ. The CDR3 spells CASSKPGTGTYGYTF. The CDR3 nucleotides read TGTGCCAGCAGCAAACCCGGGACAGGGACCTATGGCTACACCTTC.

V and J are TRBV6-2 or TRBV6-3 and TRBJ2-1; no firm D call. This CDR3 spans 16 amino acids. The germline V and J ends were trimmed by 2 bases and 4 bases, with 15 bases remaining between them. Germline CDR1 MNHEY, CDR2 SVGEGT. CDR3: CASSYLQPGPYNEQFF. The CDR3, as DNA: TGTGCCAGCAGTTACCTCCAGCCGGGCCCTTACAATGAGCAGTTCTTC.

The V call is TRBV30, the J call TRBJ1-4, with D perhaps matching TRBD1 (6 bases). Germline assignment: CDR1 GTSNPN and CDR2 SVGIG (reference sequence). The CDR3 spans 15 residues. Trimming stripped 3 bases from V and 4 bases from J, with 15 bases between. Here the CDR3 reads CAWSRNRAVNEKLFF. CDR3 nucleotides: TGTGCCTGGAGCCGCAACAGGGCCGTTAATGAAAAACTGTTTTTT.

The CDR3 DNA reads as TGTGCCAGCAGCTTAGGTCGGAGGACAGATACGCAGTATTTT. Translation: CASSLGRRTDTQYF. The chain combines TRBV7-8 with TRBJ2-3; D might be TRBD2 (5 bases). The CDR3 length is 14 residues. Germline V gene sequence: CDR1 SGHVS, CDR2 FQNEAQ. V was shortened by 1 base and J by 3 bases, with 8 bases between the two germline ends.

This chain joins TRBV28 and TRBJ1-6; D is unclear. This CDR3 comprises 10 residues. V lost 8 bases to trimming and J lost 19 bases, with 15 bases between them. CDR1 is MDHEN, CDR2 SYDVKM, per germline. DNA of the CDR3: TGTGCCAGCCCCCTGCCGTCCAAACACTTT. Translating gives CASPLPSKHF.

The rearrangement links TRBV4-1 to TRBJ2-1; possibly TRBD1 for D (6 bases). V was shortened by 0 bases and J by 7 bases, with 19 bases between the two germline ends. Germline loops: CDR1 MGHRA, CDR2 YSYEKL. This CDR3 comprises 17 residues. CDR3 protein: CASSQEDGTQGWNEQFF. CDR3 coding DNA: TGCGCCAGCAGCCAAGAAGATGGGACACAGGGCTGGAATGAGCAGTTCTTC.

The chain has TRBV19 and TRBJ2-1; D may be TRBD1 (5 bases). The V end lost 5 bases, the J end lost 4 bases, and 6 bases lay between the germline ends. The CDR3 is 12 residues long. The germline V gene has CDR1 LNHDA and CDR2 SQIVND (reference sequence). CDR3 amino acids: CASSGAYNEQFF. DNA of the CDR3: TGTGCCAGTAGTGGGGCTTACAATGAGCAGTTCTTC.